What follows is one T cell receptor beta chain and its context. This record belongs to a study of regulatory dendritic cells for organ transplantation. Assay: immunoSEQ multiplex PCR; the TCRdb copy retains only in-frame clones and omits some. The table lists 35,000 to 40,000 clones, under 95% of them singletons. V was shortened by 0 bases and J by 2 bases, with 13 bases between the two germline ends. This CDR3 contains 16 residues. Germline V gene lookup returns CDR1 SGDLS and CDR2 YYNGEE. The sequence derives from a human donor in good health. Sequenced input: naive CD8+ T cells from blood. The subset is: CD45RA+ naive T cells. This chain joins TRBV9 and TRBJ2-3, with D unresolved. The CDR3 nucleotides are TGTGCCAGCAGCGTAGGCTCAGGACGGAACACAGATACGCAGTATTTT. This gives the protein CASSVGSGRNTDTQYF.